The 30 T cell receptor beta chains below come from one sample, sequenced in a study of T cell changes during pregnancy in multiple sclerosis. The table came from immunoSEQ multiplex PCR; TCRdb's copy has only in-frame clones and leaves some out. The sample lists 90,000 to 100,000 clones; 94% were seen once. The specimen was peripheral blood, collected in the third trimester of pregnancy. The receptors derive from a female donor with multiple sclerosis, enrolled in a pregnancy study.

Details on this clone: Other DNA sequences from this sample encode an identical CDR3 as well. The V call is TRBV19, the J call TRBJ2-7; possibly TRBD2 for D (6 bases). The CDR3 is 15 residues long. Between the trimmed V and J ends, which lost 3 bases and 0 bases, there was a span of 12 bases. In germline, CDR1 is LNHDA, CDR2 SQIVND (reference sequence). DNA of the CDR3: TGTGCCAGTAGTATCGTTAGCGGTAGCTCCTACGAGCAGTACTTC. As protein: CASSIVSGSSYEQYF.

The chain combines TRBV5-4 with TRBJ1-1; D may be TRBD1 (5 bases). CDR1 and CDR2 (germline): SGHNT, YYREEE (reference sequence). This CDR3 region has 14 residues. V gave up 2 bases and J gave up 2 bases, with 10 bases separating them. This chain's CDR3 is CASSFLTANTEAFF. The CDR3 DNA reads as TGTGCCAGCAGCTTCCTGACAGCCAACACTGAAGCTTTCTTT.

This clone was picked up a small number of times. This sequence joins TRBV2 and TRBJ2-2, with D unclear. Germline V gene sequence: CDR1 SNHLY, CDR2 FYNNEI. The CDR3 length is 14 residues. The V and J ends lost 6 bases and 0 bases respectively, with 8 bases between them. CDR3 sequence reads: CASSGGANTGELFF. CDR3 sequence (DNA): TGTGCCAGCAGCGGCGGAGCGAACACCGGGGAGCTGTTTTTT. The whole variable domain, filled in from reference TRBV2 and TRBJ2-2, reads EPEVTQTPSHQVTQMGQEVILRCVPISNHLYFYWYRQILGQKVEFLVSFYNNEISEKSEIFDDQFSVERPDGSNFTLKIRSTKLEDSAMYFCASSGGANTGELFFGEGSRLTVL.

The gene calls are TRBV27 and TRBJ2-1; D ambiguous. Germline assignment: CDR1 MNHEY and CDR2 SMNVEV (reference sequence). V dropped 10 bases and J dropped 15 bases, with 19 bases sitting between them. The CDR3 consists of 11 residues. As DNA, the CDR3 is TGTGCCACCCGAGATCGCAGGAACGGGTTCTTC. Amino acids: CATRDRRNGFF.

This chain uses TRBV7-2 with TRBJ1-3, with TRBD1 as a possible D gene (6 bases). The CDR3 length is 16 residues. Between the trimmed V and J ends, which lost 5 bases and 4 bases, there was a span of 18 bases. CDR1 and CDR2 (germline): SGHTA, FQGNSA. The CDR3, as DNA: TGTGCCAGCAGCCCCCAAACAGGGCTCTTCGGAAACACCATATATTTT. Translating it yields CASSPQTGLFGNTIYF.

V and J are TRBV18 and TRBJ2-1; 10 bases are shared with TRBD2. Germline values: CDR1 KGHSH, CDR2 LQKENI. The V gene end was trimmed by 6 bases and the J gene end by 2 bases; junction bases not matched to a gene: 4. This CDR3 is built from 15 residues. The CDR3 DNA follows: TGTGCCAGCTCGCTCCTAGCGGGAGCCTACAATGAGCAGTTCTTC. Its protein product is CASSLLAGAYNEQFF.

The chain recombines TRBV28 with TRBJ2-3; 8 bases are a match to TRBD2. Germline V gives CDR1 MDHEN, CDR2 SYDVKM. V was pared by 4 bases and J by 5 bases, with 11 bases of the junction left unmatched. The CDR3 runs to 16 residues. CDR3 in amino acids: CASSYRRTSLIDTQYF. Here the CDR3 DNA reads TGTGCCAGCAGTTATCGCCGGACTAGCCTCATAGATACGCAGTATTTT.

This clone was seen only a few times. The chain combines TRBV29-1 with TRBJ1-2; the D is unclear. CDR1 and CDR2 (germline): SQVTM, ANQGSEA. The CDR3 loop spans 13 amino acids. The ends were cut back, 4 bases at V and 2 bases at J, with 11 bases in the middle. This chain's CDR3 is CSVAGGLNYGYTF. For the CDR3, the DNA is TGCAGCGTTGCCGGCGGGCTAAACTATGGCTACACCTTC. Based on the CDR3 plus reference TRBV29-1 and TRBJ1-2, the full variable domain is SAVISQKPSRDICQRGTSLTIQCQVDSQVTMMFWYRQQPGQSLTLIATANQGSEATYESGFVIDKFPISRPNLTFSTLTVSNMSPEDSSIYLCSVAGGLNYGYTFGSGTRLTVV.

The chain links TRBV28 to TRBJ2-7, with TRBD1 matching 9 bases. Losses at the gene ends were 8 bases for V and 2 bases for J; bases not matched to a gene: 10. The CDR3 spans 15 residues. Per germline, CDR1 MDHEN and CDR2 SYDVKM. The CDR3 loop is CASLRPGQGTYEQYF. In DNA form, the CDR3 reads TGTGCCAGCCTTCGCCCGGGACAGGGAACCTACGAGCAGTACTTC.

Here the CDR3 DNA reads TGTGCCAGTAACGAGGGGGCAGGTCAGCGTCCGAACACTGAAGCTTTCTTT. This encodes CASNEGAGQRPNTEAFF. The chain uses TRBV19 and TRBJ1-1, with 7 bases identical to TRBD1. With V trimmed by 7 bases and J by 1 base, 15 bases remained unmatched. The germline V gene encodes CDR1 LNHDA and CDR2 SQIVND (reference sequence). This CDR3 is 17 amino acids long.

The chain uses TRBV6-5 and TRBJ2-7, with D perhaps matching TRBD2 (6 bases). Germline CDR1 and CDR2: MNHEY and SVGAGI. Trimming shortened V by 2 bases and J by 10 bases, and 9 bases separated the two germline ends. CDR3 size: 11 residues. The CDR3 is CASSYVGTQYF. CDR3 bases: TGTGCCAGCAGTTACGTCGGGACTCAGTACTTC.

This clone is a singleton in its sample. This chain links TRBV9 with TRBJ2-3; D possibly corresponds to TRBD2 (5 bases). Germline-derived CDR1 and CDR2 are SGDLS and YYNGEE. CDR3 size: 12 residues. Trimming left V 3 bases short and J 6 bases short, with 8 bases between. The DNA of the CDR3 is TGTGCCAGCAGCGGGCGAGGGGATACGCAGTATTTT. Amino acid sequence: CASSGRGDTQYF.

This clone was seen once. The CDR3 loop reads CASSSSWELIGGGRGETQYF. DNA for the CDR3: TGTGCCAGCAGCTCCTCTTGGGAGTTAATCGGGGGAGGGCGTGGGGAGACCCAGTACTTC. The chain recombines TRBV7-8 with TRBJ2-5; 7 bases fit TRBD2. V gave up 4 bases and J gave up 5 bases; unmatched junction bases: 25. Germline V CDR1 and CDR2: SGHVS, FQNEAQ. The CDR3 is made up of 20 amino acids.

This sequence joins TRBV5-1 and TRBJ2-2, with TRBD1 identical over 7 bases. This CDR3 has 16 residues. CDR1 is SGHRS and CDR2 is YFSETQ in the germline V gene. The V gene end was trimmed by 6 bases and the J gene end by 2 bases; junction bases not matched to a gene: 10. CDR3 amino acids: CASTRKGTANTGELFF. The CDR3 coding sequence is TGCGCCAGCACCCGTAAAGGGACAGCCAACACCGGGGAGCTGTTTTTT.

V and J are TRBV5-4 and TRBJ1-1; D not certain. Trimming shortened V by 4 bases and J by 1 base, and 11 bases separated the two germline ends. Germline V gives CDR1 SGHNT, CDR2 YYREEE (reference sequence). The CDR3 totals 14 residues. The chain's CDR3 is CASSPAVPNTEAFF. In DNA form, the CDR3 reads TGTGCCAGCAGCCCGGCGGTCCCGAACACTGAAGCTTTCTTT.

V gene TRBV9 combines with J gene TRBJ1-3; D is perhaps TRBD1 (5 bases). The CDR3 is 15 amino acids. The germline V gene has CDR1 SGDLS and CDR2 YYNGEE. V shed 2 bases and J shed 0 bases, with 9 bases lying between them. The DNA for the CDR3 is TGTGCCAGCAGCGTTACAGGCTTCTCTGGAAACACCATATATTTT. It translates to CASSVTGFSGNTIYF.

The rearrangement links TRBV5-1 to TRBJ1-1; TRBD1 might be the D (5 bases). V was trimmed by 0 bases and J by 0 bases, leaving 12 bases between them. Germline V lookup: CDR1 SGHRS, CDR2 YFSETQ. This CDR3 comprises 16 residues. In DNA form, the CDR3 reads TGCGCCAGCAGCTTGGAACCGGACATTGTGAACACTGAAGCTTTCTTT. It translates to CASSLEPDIVNTEAFF.

The sample holds one count of this clone. V gene TRBV27 combines with J gene TRBJ1-3, with D possibly TRBD1 on 5 matching bases. Germline CDR1 MNHEY, CDR2 SMNVEV (reference sequence). V was clipped by 0 bases and J by 4 bases, with 7 bases between them. The CDR3 totals 14 residues. The CDR3: CASSLSGAGNTIYF. DNA of the CDR3: TGTGCCAGCAGTTTATCTGGGGCAGGAAACACCATATATTTT.

CDR3 in amino acids: CASSPGTDTQYF. CDR3 DNA: TGTGCCAGCAGCCCCGGCACAGATACGCAGTATTTT. The chain couples TRBV5-4 to TRBJ2-3; D not certain. Per the germline V gene, CDR1 is SGHNT and CDR2 is YYREEE (reference sequence). Deletions cut 4 bases from V and 1 base from J, with 4 bases between. The CDR3 is made up of 12 amino acids.

This sequence joins TRBV28 and TRBJ2-3; no firm D call. V was pared by 7 bases and J by 4 bases, with 12 bases between. The CDR3 is made up of 13 amino acids. Germline V gene sequence: CDR1 MDHEN, CDR2 SYDVKM. Here the CDR3 reads CASNNLIPDTQYF. CDR3 DNA: TGTGCCAGCAATAATCTTATCCCAGATACGCAGTATTTT.

V usage is TRBV7-6 and J usage is TRBJ2-7; D call uncertain. The CDR3 spans 14 residues. Germline CDR1 reads SGHVS; CDR2 reads FNYEAQ. V lost 3 bases and J lost 0, with 9 bases in between. Here the CDR3 reads CASSFSESSYEQYF. The CDR3 DNA is TGTGCCAGCAGCTTTTCTGAGTCCTCCTACGAGCAGTACTTC.

The V gene is TRBV30, the J gene TRBJ1-2, with 7 bases that match TRBD1. The CDR3 spans 16 residues. Germline loops: CDR1 GTSNPN, CDR2 SVGIG (reference sequence). J was trimmed by 4 bases and V by 2 bases; bases with no gene match: 13. CDR3 coding DNA: TGTGCCTGGAGTAAGGGGGAGACAGGGCCCGTCTATGGCTACACCTTC. Translating gives CAWSKGETGPVYGYTF. Supplemented by reference TRBV30 and TRBJ1-2, the full variable domain reads SQTIHQWPATLVQPVGSPLSLECTVEGTSNPNLYWYRQAAGRGLQLLFYSVGIGQISSEVPQNLSASRPQDRQFILSSKKLLLSDSGFYLCAWSKGETGPVYGYTFGSGTRLTVV.

This sequence joins TRBV2 and TRBJ2-3, with 9 bases identical to TRBD1. CDR3 length: 17 residues. Germline assignment: CDR1 SNHLY and CDR2 FYNNEI. V dropped 0 bases and J dropped 2; count of bases not matched to a gene: 6. The CDR3 DNA is TGTGCCAGCAGTGAAGCGCCAAGGGACAGGGCCACAGATACGCAGTATTTT. This sequence encodes CASSEAPRDRATDTQYF.

The J gene is TRBJ1-1, the V gene TRBV9; the D is unclear. This CDR3 spans 13 amino acids. V lost 4 bases and J lost 5, with 12 bases in between. From germline, CDR1 is SGDLS and CDR2 YYNGEE. For the CDR3, the DNA is TGTGCCAGCAGCACACATTGGTGGACTGAAGCTTTCTTT. Translated, it gives CASSTHWWTEAFF.

The chain has TRBV2 and TRBJ2-3, with 7 bases that match TRBD2. The germline gives CDR1 SNHLY, CDR2 FYNNEI. J lost 7 bases, V lost 1 base, and 11 bases had no gene match. There are 16 residues in the CDR3. Written as DNA, the CDR3 is TGTGCCAGCAGTGAAGGGGGGGGTGGAGAAGCATATACGCAGTATTTT. Translating it yields CASSEGGGGEAYTQYF.

The gene calls are TRBV19 and TRBJ2-6; TRBD2 aligns across 11 bases. The ends lost 6 bases at V and 0 bases at J; junction bases unmatched: 13. Germline V gene lookup returns CDR1 LNHDA and CDR2 SQIVND (reference sequence). This CDR3 region has 20 residues. The CDR3 spells CASRSPGTSGSPSGANVLTF. In DNA form, the CDR3 reads TGTGCCAGTAGGTCCCCGGGGACTAGCGGCTCCCCCTCTGGGGCCAACGTCCTGACTTTC.

The chain links TRBV19 to TRBJ2-7, with D perhaps TRBD2 (6 bases). CDR1 LNHDA and CDR2 SQIVND come from the germline V gene (reference sequence). The CDR3 is 11 amino acids. The ends were cut back, 6 bases at V and 6 bases at J, with 9 bases in the middle. The chain's CDR3 is CASRRGSEQYF. The DNA for the CDR3 is TGTGCCAGTAGGCGGGGTAGCGAGCAGTACTTC.

This chain links TRBV6-5 with TRBJ1-2, with D possibly matching TRBD1 (6 bases). The V gene's germline CDR1 is MNHEY and CDR2 SVGAGI. The CDR3 is 15 amino acids. With 2 bases removed from V and 4 bases from J, the gap between germline ends came to 14 bases. CDR3 in amino acids: CASSYEVQGTYGYTF. CDR3 nucleotides: TGTGCCAGCAGTTACGAGGTACAGGGAACCTATGGCTACACCTTC.

The chain employs TRBV29-1 and TRBJ1-1; perhaps TRBD1 as D (6 bases). The CDR3 has 13 amino acids. Trimming pared 7 bases from V and 0 bases from J, leaving 12 bases between. Germline CDR1 and CDR2: SQVTM and ANQGSEA. CDR3 DNA sequence: TGCAGCGGGGGGGGGCAGATGAACACTGAAGCTTTCTTT. Amino acid sequence: CSGGGQMNTEAFF.

The chain joins TRBV7-2 to TRBJ2-3, with a tentative D call TRBD2 (5 bases). V was shortened by 4 bases and J by 4 bases, with 15 bases between the two germline ends. This CDR3 spans 15 amino acids. Per the germline V gene, CDR1 is SGHTA and CDR2 is FQGNSA. The CDR3 sequence is CASSSTHGVPDTQYF. CDR3 coding DNA: TGTGCCAGCAGCTCGACCCACGGGGTCCCAGATACGCAGTATTTT.